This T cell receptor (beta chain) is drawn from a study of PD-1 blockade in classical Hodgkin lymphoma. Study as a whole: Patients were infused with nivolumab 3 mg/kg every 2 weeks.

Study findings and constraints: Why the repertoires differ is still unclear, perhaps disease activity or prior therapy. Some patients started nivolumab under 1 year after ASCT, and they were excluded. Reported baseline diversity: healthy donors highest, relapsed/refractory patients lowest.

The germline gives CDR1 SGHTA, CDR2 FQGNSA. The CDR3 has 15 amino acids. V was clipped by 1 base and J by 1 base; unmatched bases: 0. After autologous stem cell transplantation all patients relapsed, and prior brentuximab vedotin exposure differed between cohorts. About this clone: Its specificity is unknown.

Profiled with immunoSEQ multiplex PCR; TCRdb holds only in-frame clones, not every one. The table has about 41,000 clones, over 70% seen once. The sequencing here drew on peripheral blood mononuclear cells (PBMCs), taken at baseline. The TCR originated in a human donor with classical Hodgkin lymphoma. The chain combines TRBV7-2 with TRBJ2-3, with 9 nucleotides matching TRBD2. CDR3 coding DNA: TGTGCCAGCAGCTTAGTAGCGGGGGGCACAGATACGCAGTATTTT. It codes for CASSLVAGGTDTQYF.